This TCR beta chain originates from a study of beta chain features in type 1 diabetes. Study-wide results and caveats: TCRB repertoires of naive, central memory and Treg cells appeared more similar among patients than among healthy donors. For Type 1 diabetes patients, all four CD4+ subsets carried TCRB CDR3s that were moderately but significantly shorter.

Notes on this clone: Antigen specificity is unknown.

CD4+ cells of the naive, central memory, regulatory and stem cell-like memory types were sorted via CD45RO/CCR7/CD25/CD127/CD95/CD27. Since all of the isolated RNA was reverse transcribed, expressed TCRB transcripts were what got sequenced. Method: immunoSEQ multiplex PCR; TCRdb's copy keeps in-frame clones and lacks some. The data hold 130,000 to 150,000 clones, with around 13% observed a single time. V dropped 2 bases and J dropped 0 bases, with 10 bases sitting between them. Germline CDR1 reads SGHRS; CDR2 reads YFSETQ. This CDR3 spans 15 amino acids. The receptor comes from a man younger than 35 with type 1 diabetes. The sample comprised central memory CD4+ T cells from blood. This chain connects TRBV5-1 to TRBJ2-3, with D uncertain. The CDR3 here is CASSFDSSSTDTQYF. For the CDR3, the DNA is TGCGCCAGCAGCTTCGACTCCTCTAGCACAGATACGCAGTATTTT.